A selection of T cell receptor beta chains follows, all from one sample in a study of T-cell memory formation after mild COVID-19. TCRdb re-derived calls from the 5' RACE reads in MiXCR, one entry per CDR3 protein. The data hold about 560,000 distinct CDR3 sequences, with roughly 17% observed a single time. The material sequenced was PBMCs or a T cell subset sorted from them (not recorded which). The receptors stem from an adult woman who had mild COVID-19 (a few samples of this study predate the infection). Cell type and time point are not known. The CDR3 runs from the conserved cysteine through the conserved F or W. A D gene is named only where the DNA matches it firmly. Size is omitted from some rows. Given values are once, few, many or a class for expanded clones.

TRBV9	14	-	-	TRBJ2-1	CASSVRTGYNEQFF	TGTGCCAGCAGCGTAAGGACTGGCTACAATGAGCAGTTCTTC
TRBV15	13	-	-	TRBJ1-1	CATSRGVDTEAFF	TGTGCCACCAGCAGAGGAGTAGACACTGAAGCTTTCTTT
TRBV25-1	14	-	-	TRBJ2-7	CASSRTGVFHEQYF	TGTGCCAGCAGTAGAACAGGTGTTTTCCACGAGCAGTACTTC
TRBV3-1	14	-	few	TRBJ2-7	CASSQGTKIYEQYF	TGTGCCAGCAGCCAAGGGACAAAAATCTACGAGCAGTACTTC
TRBV9	15	-	-	TRBJ2-2	CASSVVSANTGELFF	TGTGCCAGCAGCGTAGTTTCTGCGAACACCGGGGAGCTGTTTTTT
TRBV6-6	15	TRBD1	-	TRBJ1-4	CASWGQRLGGEKLFF	TGTGCCAGCTGGGGACAGCGATTGGGGGGTGAAAAACTGTTTTTT
TRBV7-9	14	-	-	TRBJ1-2	CASSLGPTGYGYTF	TGTGCCAGCAGCTTAGGTCCGACAGGTTATGGCTACACCTTC
TRBV6-1	17	TRBD1	-	TRBJ2-6	CASSGTVVSSGANVLTF	TGTGCCAGCTCCGGGACAGTGGTTAGCTCTGGGGCCAACGTCCTGACTTTC
TRBV29-1	11	-	few	TRBJ1-2	CSALTQYGYTF	TGCAGCGCCTTGACACAGTATGGCTACACCTTC
TRBV3-1	13	-	many	TRBJ2-3	CASSQAGTDTQYF	TGTGCCAGCAGCCAAGCCGGGACAGATACGCAGTATTTT
TRBV13	16	TRBD2	-	TRBJ2-2	CASSFSGEANTGELFF	TGTGCCAGCAGCTTTAGCGGGGAAGCGAACACCGGGGAGCTGTTTTTT
TRBV5-1	17	TRBD2	-	TRBJ2-1	CASSTVPGTSGHNEQFF	TGCGCCAGCAGCACGGTACCCGGGACTAGCGGACACAATGAGCAGTTCTTC
TRBV12-5	15	TRBD2	few	TRBJ2-1	CASGLGAGEVNEQFF	TGTGCTAGTGGTTTGGGGGCGGGAGAGGTCAATGAGCAGTTCTTC
TRBV7-9	13	TRBD2	-	TRBJ2-5	CASGGGTQETQYF	TGTGCCAGCGGGGGGGGGACTCAAGAGACCCAGTACTTC
TRBV20-1	12	-	few	TRBJ2-5	CSARRGHETQYF	TGCAGTGCTAGAAGGGGACATGAGACCCAGTACTTC